The text below deals with one TCR beta chain. Its antigen is not identified. Primers for the PCR totalled 60 Vbeta and 13 Jbeta. Data came from immunoSEQ multiplex PCR; TCRdb stores just in-frame clones and leaves some out. The table records fewer than 200,000 clones, around 79% of them present only once. The CDR3 is made up of 13 amino acids. Per the germline V gene, CDR1 is SGHTA and CDR2 is FQGTGA. With 5 bases clipped from V and 3 bases from J, the junction kept 2 bases outside the gene matches. The data are from a study of cytomegalovirus exposure and HLA in healthy donors. Study-level findings and limits: The study assumed roughly uniform donor sequencing depth for presence/absence analyses.

Sequencing was done on a sample of PBMCs. This clonotype was sampled from a man in his forties in good health and CMV-seropositive. The chain carries TRBV7-3 and TRBJ2-3; 7 bases are a match to TRBD1. The chain's CDR3 is CASSKDRTDTQYF. CDR3 coding DNA: TGTGCCAGCAGCAAGGACAGGACAGATACGCAGTATTTT.